The 28 T cell receptor beta chains below all came from one sample that was sequenced in a study of CD8 T cells in Susac syndrome. Random hexamers primed reverse transcription of about 0.45 to 1 ug RNA. TCRdb reanalysed the immunoSEQ multiplex PCR reads using MiXCR and keeps one entry per CDR3 protein. The sample consists of tens of thousands of distinct CDR3 sequences, approximately 94% of them appearing once. Sequenced sample: CD8+ T cells from PBMCs. The receptors originated from a human donor in good health.

The CDR3 here is CASSAGQVNTEAFF. The CDR3 DNA is TGTGCCAGCAGCGCGGGACAGGTTAACACTGAAGCTTTCTTT. The chain is built from TRBV9 and TRBJ1-1; 8 bases fit TRBD1. J lost 2 bases, V lost 3 bases, and 3 bases had no gene match. Germline V gives CDR1 SGDLS, CDR2 YYNGEE. This CDR3 region has 14 residues.

This chain uses TRBV5-1 with TRBJ2-7; no definite D call. Germline V gene data show CDR1 as SGHRS and CDR2 as YFSETQ. The CDR3 has 15 amino acids. The ends were cut back, 0 bases at V and 2 bases at J, with 12 bases in the middle. In DNA, the CDR3 is TGCGCCAGCAGCTTGGCCATGGGCACCGCCTACGAGCAGTACTTC. Amino acid sequence: CASSLAMGTAYEQYF.

The CDR3 sequence: CASSLPAGQNTGELFF. CDR3 DNA: TGCGCCAGCAGCCTACCGGCGGGACAGAACACCGGGGAGCTGTTTTTT. This sequence joins TRBV4-1 and TRBJ2-2; D possibly matches TRBD1 or TRBD2 (6 bases each). The ends were cut back, 4 bases at V and 1 base at J, with 13 bases in the middle. Germline V gene sequence: CDR1 MGHRA, CDR2 YSYEKL. This CDR3 spans 16 amino acids.

J is TRBJ2-7 and V is TRBV28; a possible D gene is TRBD1 (6 bases). The CDR3 totals 14 residues. CDR1 and CDR2 (germline): MDHEN, SYDVKM. With 3 bases removed from V and 0 bases from J, the gap between germline ends came to 9 bases. The CDR3 reads CASSLDSRSYEQYF. CDR3 in DNA: TGTGCCAGCAGTTTGGACAGCCGCTCCTACGAGCAGTACTTC.

The rearrangement uses TRBV6-5 and TRBJ2-7; 7 nucleotides align to TRBD1. V lost 0 bases and J lost 2; bases outside the gene matches: 7. CDR1 is MNHEY and CDR2 is SVGAGI in the germline V gene. The CDR3 is made up of 16 amino acids. The CDR3 sequence: CASSYSTGQKAYEQYF. The CDR3 coding sequence is TGTGCCAGCAGTTACTCAACGGGACAGAAGGCCTACGAGCAGTACTTC.

The chain joins TRBV7-9 to TRBJ2-7; D possibly uses TRBD1 or TRBD2 (6 bases each). The CDR3 is 14 residues long. Germline V CDR1 and CDR2: SEHNR, FQNEAQ (reference sequence). Deletions cut 8 bases from V and 3 bases from J, with 17 bases between. In DNA form, the CDR3 reads TGTGCCAGCCTGAGGGGGGCCAGGGACTACGAGCAGTACTTC. Translated, it gives CASLRGARDYEQYF. The whole variable domain, remainder taken from reference TRBV7-9 and TRBJ2-7, is DTGVSQNPRHKITKRGQNVTFRCDPISEHNRLYWYRQTLGQGPEFLTYFQNEAQLEKSRLLSDRFSAERPKGSFSTLEIQRTEQGDSAMYLCASLRGARDYEQYFGPGTRLTVT.

This chain joins TRBV19 and TRBJ2-7; no firm D call. The CDR3 is made up of 12 amino acids. The germline gives CDR1 LNHDA, CDR2 SQIVND (reference sequence). V lost 5 bases, J lost 6 bases, and 11 bases lay in between. Written as DNA, the CDR3 is TGTGCCAGTAGTCCAACGCCTACCGAGCAGTACTTC. Its protein is CASSPTPTEQYF.

The genes are TRBV19 and TRBJ1-1, with 7 nucleotides matching TRBD1. This CDR3 has 15 amino acids. The V segment lost 7 bases and the J segment 5 bases; nucleotides outside the gene matches: 13. Germline V gives CDR1 LNHDA, CDR2 SQIVND (reference sequence). The CDR3 DNA is TGTGCCAGTACCCCATCCACAGGGGTAGGTACTGAAGCTTTCTTT. Translated, it gives CASTPSTGVGTEAFF.

This clonotype was recorded only once. V gene TRBV7-6 combines with J gene TRBJ1-6; TRBD1 might be the D (5 bases). The CDR3 loop spans 14 amino acids. The germline gives CDR1 SGHVS, CDR2 FNYEAQ. V dropped 3 bases and J dropped 8 bases, with 11 bases sitting between them. The CDR3 protein is CASSFRAPDSPLHF. The CDR3 nucleotides are TGTGCCAGCAGCTTCAGGGCTCCGGATTCACCCCTCCACTTT. Complete variable domain (other parts from reference TRBV7-6 and TRBJ1-6): GAGVSQSPRYKVTKRGQDVALRCDPISGHVSLYWYRQALGQGPEFLTYFNYEAQQDKSGLPNDRFSAERPEGSISTLTIQRTEQRDSAMYRCASSFRAPDSPLHFGNGTRLTVT.

The gene calls are TRBV2 and TRBJ2-1, with TRBD2 identical over 10 bases. The CDR3 extends over 13 amino acids. The V gene's germline CDR1 is SNHLY and CDR2 FYNNEI. Trimming removed 11 bases from V and 2 bases from J; junction bases left unmatched: 3. CDR3 nucleotide sequence: TGTGCCGGCCTAGCGGGGGCCTACAATGAGCAGTTCTTC. This gives the protein CAGLAGAYNEQFF.

This clonotype occurred once. The V and J genes are TRBV10-3 and TRBJ1-1; D not resolved. The V end was cut by 6 bases, the J end by 0 bases, with 11 bases between. This CDR3 region has 14 residues. CDR1 is ENHRY, CDR2 SYGVKD, per germline. CDR3 nucleotide sequence: TGTGCCATCAGATCCGCCGGTGTGAACACTGAAGCTTTCTTT. Protein: CAIRSAGVNTEAFF.

Turning to this clonotype: Lacking the conserved final phenylalanine or tryptophan, this CDR3 likely reflects a read error. The chain links TRBV27 to TRBJ2-1; D is perhaps TRBD1 (6 bases). Germline CDR1 and CDR2: MNHEY and SMNVEV (reference sequence). V was shortened by 2 bases and J by 0 bases, with 14 bases between the two germline ends. This CDR3 is 17 amino acids long. CDR3 amino acids: CASSLVLGANSYNEQFL. Here the CDR3 DNA reads TGTGCCAGCAGTTTAGTCTTGGGGGCCAACTCCTACAATGAGCAGTTCCTC.

In this sample, this clonotype turned up once. The chain uses TRBV5-1 and TRBJ2-3; unclear D gene. Trimming took off 4 bases at V and 0 bases at J, with 15 bases between the two ends. This CDR3 is built from 16 residues. Germline V gene data show CDR1 as SGHRS and CDR2 as YFSETQ. The CDR3 sequence is CASSTGYDPSTDTQYF. For the CDR3, the DNA is TGCGCCAGCAGCACCGGTTACGACCCTAGCACAGATACGCAGTATTTT.

The chain employs TRBV3-1 and TRBJ2-5; 8 positions match TRBD2. Trimming removed 5 bases from V and 5 bases from J; junction bases left unmatched: 13. The germline CDR1 and CDR2 sequences are LGHDT and YNNKEL (reference sequence). The CDR3 has 16 residues. The CDR3 nucleotides are TGTGCCAGCAGCACTGCTGGCCGCGGGGGGTATGAGACCCAGTACTTC. It codes for CASSTAGRGGYETQYF.

This chain uses TRBV6-2 or TRBV6-3 with TRBJ1-1; tentative D call: TRBD1 (6 bases). Germline CDR1 and CDR2: MNHEY and SVGEGT. CDR3 size: 19 residues. The ends were cut back, 2 bases at V and 7 bases at J, with 29 bases in the middle. The CDR3 DNA sequence: TGTGCCAGCAGTTACCCCCTCTCAGGGGCTAAGATGAATGGCGGTGAAGCTTTCTTT. It is translated as CASSYPLSGAKMNGGEAFF.

The chain is built from TRBV27 and TRBJ2-1; D could derive from TRBD1 or TRBD2 (5 bases each). This CDR3 has 15 amino acids. V was shortened by 4 bases and J by 0 bases, with 10 bases between the two germline ends. CDR1 is MNHEY, CDR2 SMNVEV, per germline (reference sequence). CDR3 coding DNA: TGTGCCAGCAGTTCCGGGACGGGCTCCTACAATGAGCAGTTCTTC. It is translated as CASSSGTGSYNEQFF.

The gene calls are TRBV15 and TRBJ2-6, with unresolved D. V was shortened by 1 base and J by 0 bases, with 4 bases between the two germline ends. The CDR3 loop spans 15 amino acids. CDR1 is LNHNV and CDR2 is YYDKDF in the germline V gene (reference sequence). CDR3: CATSRVYSGANVLTF. The CDR3 region has the DNA TGTGCCACCAGCAGAGTTTACTCTGGGGCCAACGTCCTGACTTTC.

The V and J genes are TRBV20-1 and TRBJ1-1, with D possibly matching TRBD1 (5 bases). The CDR3 runs to 12 residues. The V end lost 6 bases, the J end lost 4 bases, and 12 bases lay between the germline ends. CDR1 and CDR2 (germline): DFQATT, SNEGSKA (reference sequence). The DNA of the CDR3 is TGCAGTGCAAACTCGGGGGTCACTGAAGCTTTCTTT. Translating it yields CSANSGVTEAFF.

V and J are TRBV4-1 and TRBJ2-1; D is ambiguous. In germline, CDR1 is MGHRA, CDR2 YSYEKL. This CDR3 spans 14 amino acids. The V end was cut by 1 base, the J end by 5 bases, with 9 bases between. The CDR3, as DNA: TGCGCCAGCAGCCAAGTGGGCACCCACAATGAGCAGTTCTTC. Translating it yields CASSQVGTHNEQFF.

This chain joins TRBV4-2 and TRBJ2-3; 7 nucleotides line up with TRBD1. This CDR3 region has 18 residues. The J segment lost 2 bases and the V segment lost 0 bases, leaving 11 bases of the junction unmatched. Germline V gene data show CDR1 as LGHNA and CDR2 as YNFKEQ. The CDR3: CASSQDLPGQVFTDTQYF. The CDR3 region has the DNA TGTGCCAGCAGCCAAGATTTACCAGGACAGGTCTTCACAGATACGCAGTATTTT.

The CDR3, as DNA: TGTGCCATCAGTGAGTCCACAGATACGCAGTATTTT. As protein: CAISESTDTQYF. The chain has TRBV10-3 and TRBJ2-3; D is ambiguous. CDR3 size: 12 residues. The V end lost 0 bases, the J end lost 2 bases, and 0 bases lay between the germline ends. Germline V gives CDR1 ENHRY, CDR2 SYGVKD.

V gene TRBV12-3 or TRBV12-4 combines with J gene TRBJ2-1; 8 bases map to TRBD1. The CDR3 totals 13 residues. Trimming removed 6 bases from V and 6 bases from J; junction bases left unmatched: 4. CDR3 sequence (DNA): TGTGCCAGCAGCCCGACAGGGGCCAATGAGCAGTTCTTC. Its protein product is CASSPTGANEQFF.

The gene calls are TRBV14 and TRBJ1-2, with D possibly TRBD1 on 6 matching bases. V was pared by 0 bases and J by 3 bases, with 11 bases between. The CDR3 loop spans 15 amino acids. Germline V lookup: CDR1 SGHDN, CDR2 FVKESK. CDR3 in DNA: TGTGCCAGCAGCCAAGAACTGGGGGCCTACTATGGCTACACCTTC. It translates to CASSQELGAYYGYTF.

The genes are TRBV5-5 and TRBJ1-4, with D maybe TRBD1 (5 bases). CDR3 length: 16 residues. V lost 3 bases and J 8 bases, leaving 20 bases between the germline ends. Germline CDR1 and CDR2: SGHKS and YYEKEE (reference sequence). CDR3 DNA sequence: TGTGCCAGCAGCTCTCCCGGGACGGGGAGGAACGAAAAACTGTTTTTT. This translates into CASSSPGTGRNEKLFF.

In this sample, this clonotype turned up once. The J gene is TRBJ2-3, the V gene TRBV9, with D perhaps matching TRBD1 or TRBD2 (5 bases each). Germline CDR1 is SGDLS and CDR2 is YYNGEE. V was clipped by 4 bases and J by 2 bases, with 17 bases between them. The length of the CDR3 is 16 residues. The DNA for the CDR3 is TGTGCCAGCAGCTCCGGTTGGGGGTTATACACAGATACGCAGTATTTT. Translated, it gives CASSSGWGLYTDTQYF.

This clonotype has a handful of counts. V gene TRBV10-1 combines with J gene TRBJ2-7; 7 bases map to TRBD1. The CDR3 runs 15 residues. Germline assignment: CDR1 WNHNN and CDR2 SYGVQD (reference sequence). The J segment lost 0 bases and the V segment lost 2 bases, leaving 4 bases of the junction unmatched. The CDR3 protein is CASSEDRESSYEQYF. The DNA for the CDR3 is TGCGCCAGCAGTGAGGACAGGGAAAGCTCCTACGAGCAGTACTTC.

The chain couples TRBV12-3 or TRBV12-4 to TRBJ1-2; no firm D call. The CDR3 covers 11 residues. V was trimmed by 5 bases and J by 8 bases, leaving 9 bases between them. CDR3 nucleotides: TGTGCCAGCAGTAGGGCCAGCGGCTACACCTTC. Its translation is CASSRASGYTF.

This rearrangement joins TRBV10-2 to TRBJ2-2; unclear D gene. V lost 10 bases to trimming and J lost 7 bases, with 13 bases between them. There are 12 residues in the CDR3. Germline values: CDR1 WSHSY, CDR2 SAAADI. The CDR3 sequence is CATHGLIGELFF. CDR3 nucleotides: TGCGCCACCCATGGGCTAATCGGGGAGCTGTTTTTT.